The next 17 T cell receptor beta chains were all read from a single sample in a study of T cells after posttransplantation cyclophosphamide (dated by TCRdb to the mid-2010s). Receptors were amplified or captured by the immunoSEQ multiplex PCR assay. Drawn from immuneACCESS, this table holds only the in-frame rearrangements with V and J called that TCRdb kept. Clones are partly lost; checked studies trace under half to an unresolved V gene and leave the rest unexplained. The table records almost 35,000 clones for this sample, and not one of them appears only once. The ten largest clones capture 6% to 8.5% of the sample. Material for sequencing was PBMCs. All receptors derive from a woman aged 45-60 years in good health and a related stem cell transplant donor.

Ten or more counts support this clone. V is TRBV7-3 and J is TRBJ2-7, with a weak D call TRBD2 (7 bases). V gave up 0 bases and J gave up 2 bases, with 14 bases separating them. The CDR3 contains 16 residues. The germline V gene encodes CDR1 SGHTA and CDR2 FQGTGA. CDR3 amino acids: CASSLTGRGGTYEQYF. The CDR3, as DNA: TGTGCCAGCAGCTTAACCGGCCGCGGGGGCACCTACGAGCAGTACTTC.

This clone was seen ten or more times. This chain joins TRBV28 and TRBJ2-3, with 7 bases fitting TRBD2. Germline V gene data show CDR1 as MDHEN and CDR2 as SYDVKM. The CDR3 loop spans 21 amino acids. V lost 6 bases to trimming and J lost 0 bases; unmatched junction nucleotides: 24. DNA for the CDR3: TGTGCCAGCAGCCATCGGGGGAGGAAGCGGGAAGGCGGGGTTAGCACAGATACGCAGTATTTT. This gives the protein CASSHRGRKREGGVSTDTQYF. Full variable domain (remainder filled in from reference TRBV28 and TRBJ2-3): DVKVTQSSRYLVKRTGEKVFLECVQDMDHENMFWYRQDPGLGLRLIYFSYDVKMKEKGDIPEGYSVSREKKERFSLILESASTNQTSMYLCASSHRGRKREGGVSTDTQYFGPGTRLTVL.

This clone occurred many times. V usage is TRBV7-6 and J usage is TRBJ2-1; 13 nucleotides line up with TRBD2. CDR3 size: 16 residues. Germline-derived CDR1 and CDR2 are SGHVS and FNYEAQ. Germline trimming cut 0 bases from V and 5 bases from J; bases unmatched to any gene: 1. CDR3 region: CASSLATSGRNNEQFF. In nucleotides, the CDR3 is TGTGCCAGCAGCTTAGCGACTAGCGGGAGGAACAATGAGCAGTTCTTC. The full variable domain, in which reference TRBV7-6 and TRBJ2-1 provide the parts outside the CDR3, is GAGVSQSPRYKVTKRGQDVALRCDPISGHVSLYWYRQALGQGPEFLTYFNYEAQQDKSGLPNDRFSAERPEGSISTLTIQRTEQRDSAMYRCASSLATSGRNNEQFFGPGTRLTVL.

This clone was counted many times. The chain joins TRBV7-3 to TRBJ2-2; weak D call: TRBD1 (6 bases). V gave up 5 bases and J gave up 3 bases, with 10 bases separating them. The CDR3 is made up of 14 amino acids. CDR1 SGHTA and CDR2 FQGTGA come from the germline V gene. CDR3 coding DNA: TGTGCCAGCAGCGCGACAGGATACACCGGGGAGCTGTTTTTT. This sequence encodes CASSATGYTGELFF.

This clone was seen at least ten times. The CDR3 reads CASSYSRGDYGYTF. The CDR3 region has the DNA TGTGCCAGCAGTTACTCGAGGGGTGATTATGGCTACACCTTC. V gene TRBV6-5 combines with J gene TRBJ1-2; D may be TRBD1 (5 bases). This CDR3 has 14 residues. Germline assignment: CDR1 MNHEY and CDR2 SVGAGI. Trimming stripped 0 bases from V and 5 bases from J, with 10 bases between.

In this sample, this clone turned up a few times. The chain recombines TRBV28 with TRBJ1-5, with D unclear. The V gene's germline CDR1 is MDHEN and CDR2 SYDVKM. CDR3 length: 14 residues. V lost 3 bases and J 3 bases, leaving 9 bases between the germline ends. The CDR3: CASSFERVNQPQHF. CDR3 bases: TGTGCCAGCAGTTTTGAACGGGTCAATCAGCCCCAGCATTTT.

Many counts were recorded for this clone. This chain uses TRBV10-3 with TRBJ2-1, with 15 bases fitting TRBD2. Trimming cost V 4 bases and J 4 bases; bases outside gene matches: 2. There are 16 residues in the CDR3. From germline, CDR1 is ENHRY and CDR2 SYGVKD. The CDR3: CAISGGLAGGYNEQFF. The CDR3, as DNA: TGTGCCATCAGTGGTGGACTAGCGGGAGGGTACAATGAGCAGTTCTTC.

This clone showed up many times. The V gene is TRBV4-2, the J gene TRBJ2-3; D is uncertain. This CDR3 has 16 amino acids. Trimming took off 0 bases at V and 2 bases at J, with 12 bases between the two ends. Germline-derived CDR1 and CDR2 are LGHNA and YNFKEQ. The CDR3 here is CASSQDLGRNTDTQYF. In DNA, the CDR3 is TGTGCCAGCAGCCAAGATTTGGGCAGAAACACAGATACGCAGTATTTT.

In its sample, this clone was seen many times. This chain uses TRBV7-2 with TRBJ2-2; 9 bases fit TRBD2. Trimming at V came to 1 base and at J to 7 bases, leaving 7 bases not matched to a gene. Germline CDR1 SGHTA, CDR2 FQGNSA. This CDR3 has 16 residues. The CDR3 nucleotides are TGTGCCAGCAGCTTAGTAGGCGGGAGGGCGATCGGGGAGCTGTTTTTT. This gives the protein CASSLVGGRAIGELFF.

The sample holds many counts of this clone. The CDR3 DNA reads TGTGCCAGCAGTTATACGGTGAACACTGAAGCTTTCTTT. This encodes CASSYTVNTEAFF. The chain links TRBV6-6 to TRBJ1-1; no reliable D call. The CDR3 length is 13 residues. Looked up from germline, CDR1 is MNHNY and CDR2 is SVGAGI (reference sequence). V shed 3 bases and J shed 0 bases, with 5 bases lying between them.

This clone has at least ten counts. The V and J genes are TRBV30 and TRBJ1-3; maybe TRBD1 (6 bases). Trimming removed 2 bases from V and 2 bases from J, with 10 bases in between. CDR3 length: 14 amino acids. CDR1 and CDR2 (germline): GTSNPN, SVGIG (reference sequence). The CDR3 spells CAWSQGSAGNTIYF. The CDR3 DNA reads as TGTGCCTGGAGTCAGGGGAGTGCTGGAAACACCATATATTTT.

This clone was found many times. The V call is TRBV5-4, the J call TRBJ2-2, with D perhaps TRBD1 (6 bases). The CDR3 sequence is 15 residues long. Between the trimmed V and J ends, which lost 10 bases and 5 bases, there was a span of 21 bases. Germline-derived CDR1 and CDR2 are SGHNT and YYREEE (reference sequence). In nucleotides, the CDR3 is TGTGCCGGATTTTACTCGGACAGCCGGACCGGGGAGCTGTTTTTT. Encoded protein: CAGFYSDSRTGELFF. The variable domain in full, completed from reference TRBV5-4 and TRBJ2-2, reads ETGVTQSPTHLIKTRGQQVTLRCSSQSGHNTVSWYQQALGQGPQFIFQYYREEENGRGNFPPRFSGLQFPNYSSELNVNALELDDSALYLCAGFYSDSRTGELFFGEGSRLTVL.

The chain joins TRBV16 to TRBJ2-5, with D perhaps matching TRBD2 (5 bases). This CDR3 has 14 residues. In germline, CDR1 is KGHSY, CDR2 FQNENV. V was trimmed by 6 bases and J by 3 bases, leaving 14 bases between them. The CDR3 region has the DNA TGTGCCAGCAGTTCCAATCTAGCAAAAGAGACCCAGTACTTC. It is translated as CASSSNLAKETQYF.

This clone has more than one count but fewer than ten. This sequence joins TRBV7-2 and TRBJ2-3; D remains ambiguous. V was pared by 1 base and J by 4 bases, with 6 bases between. This CDR3 spans 13 amino acids. Germline V gene sequence: CDR1 SGHTA, CDR2 FQGNSA. The CDR3 DNA follows: TGTGCCAGCAGCTTAGTTACGGCAGATACGCAGTATTTT. Residues: CASSLVTADTQYF.

This clone showed up many times. The V call is TRBV28, the J call TRBJ1-2; D gene ambiguous. CDR1 is MDHEN, CDR2 SYDVKM, per germline. With 5 bases removed from V and 2 bases from J, the gap between germline ends came to 12 bases. This CDR3 is built from 14 residues. CDR3 in DNA: TGTGCCAGCAGTCCACCGGTTGTGAACTATGGCTACACCTTC. Protein product: CASSPPVVNYGYTF.

This clone was detected many times. The chain recombines TRBV4-1 with TRBJ1-2, with no clear D. CDR3 length: 16 residues. Germline values: CDR1 MGHRA, CDR2 YSYEKL. V shed 2 bases and J shed 4 bases, with 17 bases lying between them. The CDR3 sequence: CASSQTWAAAVYGYTF. The CDR3 DNA is TGCGCCAGCAGCCAAACCTGGGCCGCCGCTGTCTATGGCTACACCTTC.

This clone was seen ten or more times. This sequence joins TRBV19 and TRBJ2-1, with 9 bases lining up with TRBD1. CDR3 length: 13 amino acids. J lost 7 bases, V lost 7 bases, and 5 bases had no gene match. CDR1 is LNHDA, CDR2 SQIVND, per germline (reference sequence). The CDR3 region is CASNGQGKNEQFF. CDR3 bases: TGTGCCAGTAATGGACAGGGGAAGAATGAGCAGTTCTTC.